Listed here is a single T cell receptor beta chain. Its antigen is not known. These data belong to a study of cytomegalovirus exposure and HLA in healthy donors. Study as a whole: Across around 400 genotyped donors, 81% landed in the Caucasian-associated ancestry cluster. Study-level points and caveats: Further analysis, carried out later, found HLA-associated TCR beta chains more clonally expanded than equally common other chains. It is likely that the observed cluster of highly shared sequence variants was a sequencing artifact.

The CDR3 sequence is 14 residues long. The V gene lost 2 bases and the J gene lost 1 base, with 8 bases spanning the gap. Germline-derived CDR1 and CDR2 are SGHAT and FQNNGV. Use of 60 Vbeta and 13 Jbeta primers characterized the PCR. Repertoires were generated with immunoSEQ multiplex PCR, while TCRdb's copy carries only in-frame clones and drops some. The sample holds fewer than 150,000 clones, around 80% seen once. Sequenced material: PBMCs. The TCR was taken from a young man in good health and CMV-seronegative. The chain recombines TRBV11-2 with TRBJ1-1; possible D gene TRBD1, 5 bases. CDR3: CASSLFGGNTEAFF. CDR3 nucleotide sequence: TGTGCCAGCAGCTTATTCGGGGGGAACACTGAAGCTTTCTTT. The entire variable domain, with the rest obtained from reference TRBV11-2 and TRBJ1-1, is as follows: EAGVAQSPRYKIIEKRQSVAFWCNPISGHATLYWYQQILGQGPKLLIQFQNNGVVDDSQLPKDRFSAERLKGVDSTLKIQPAKLEDSAVYLCASSLFGGNTEAFFGQGTRLTVV.